Presented here are 20 T cell receptor beta chains from one specimen sequenced in a study of vaccination and CD4 T cells after COVID-19. Once obtained from cultured CD4+ T cells, the DNA was sequenced using the Oncomine TCR Beta short-read assay. Each CDR3 protein is one row after TCRdb ran MiXCR on the PCR reads. Counted here are more than 15,000 distinct CDR3 sequences, 40% occurring once; the ten biggest clones make up under 9%. No antigens are known for them. The treatment here: approximately 10-day PBMC culture with coronavirus spike peptide pools or control peptides (ViraFEST assay). Sequenced material: CD4+ T cells from blood, cultured in vitro. The receptors derive from a human donor who had recovered from COVID-19.

This chain connects TRBV5-6 to TRBJ2-7; 7 bases are a match to TRBD1. This CDR3 is built from 14 residues. Germline values: CDR1 SGHDT, CDR2 YYEEEE. J gave up 6 bases and V 2 bases, and 8 bases lay outside the gene matches. The CDR3 DNA reads as TGTGCCAGCAGCTTCGACAGGGCGTCGGGCGAGCAGTACTTC. It encodes CASSFDRASGEQYF.

The sample holds a few counts of this clonotype. The chain joins TRBV28 to TRBJ2-1; D possibly corresponds to TRBD2 (6 bases). Looked up from germline, CDR1 is MDHEN and CDR2 is SYDVKM. Trimming took 7 bases from V and 4 from J, leaving 17 bases between them. The CDR3 is 15 residues long. The CDR3 bases are TGTGCCAGCAAAGGGACTTCCCAACGGTACAATGAGCAGTTCTTC. Translating gives CASKGTSQRYNEQFF.

V gene TRBV6-1 combines with J gene TRBJ2-1, with 13 bases that match TRBD2. V shed 5 bases and J 8 bases; nucleotides not matched to a gene: 6. The CDR3 has 15 residues. Germline V CDR1 and CDR2: MNHNS, SASEGT. The CDR3 region is CASSITSGRAYEQFF. The CDR3 region has the DNA TGTGCCAGCAGTATAACTAGCGGGAGGGCATATGAGCAGTTCTTC.

This chain links TRBV6-2 or TRBV6-3 with TRBJ2-2; D is uncertain. There are 13 residues in the CDR3. Trimming removed 10 bases from V and 5 bases from J, with 14 bases in between. Germline V gene data show CDR1 as MNHEY and CDR2 as SVGEGT. The CDR3 DNA is TGTGCCACCAGACTGCTTACAACCGGGGAGCTGTTTTTT. Protein product: CATRLLTTGELFF.

The chain employs TRBV6-1 and TRBJ2-5, with 10 bases fitting TRBD1. The CDR3 sequence is 15 residues long. Germline loops: CDR1 MNHNS, CDR2 SASEGT. Trimming at V came to 6 bases and at J to 5 bases, leaving 9 bases not matched to a gene. CDR3 region: CASSRGDRGGETQYF. For the CDR3, the DNA is TGTGCCAGCAGCCGGGGGGACAGGGGCGGCGAGACCCAGTACTTC.

The gene calls are TRBV10-1 and TRBJ2-3; D ambiguous. This CDR3 has 13 residues. The germline gives CDR1 WNHNN, CDR2 SYGVQD (reference sequence). V was trimmed by 2 bases and J by 2 bases, leaving 5 bases between them. In DNA, the CDR3 is TGCGCCAGCAGTGAGCCGGCCACAGATACGCAGTATTTT. It is translated as CASSEPATDTQYF.

The genes are TRBV4-1 and TRBJ2-6; D is uncertain. Germline CDR1 MGHRA, CDR2 YSYEKL. The CDR3 totals 16 residues. Trimming shortened V by 4 bases and J by 0 bases, and 10 bases separated the two germline ends. The CDR3 nucleotides read TGCGCCAGCAGCCCTACCGAGAGCTCTGGGGCCAACGTCCTGACTTTC. This codes for CASSPTESSGANVLTF.

This chain links TRBV12-3 or TRBV12-4 with TRBJ1-1; D is uncertain. This CDR3 has 13 residues. V was pared by 7 bases and J by 0 bases, with 9 bases between. CDR3 sequence (DNA): TGTGCCAGCATGGGCAGAGTGAACACTGAAGCTTTCTTT. It translates to CASMGRVNTEAFF.

This sequence joins TRBV6-1 and TRBJ1-6; D call uncertain. V lost 2 bases and J 7 bases, leaving 9 bases between the germline ends. The V gene's germline CDR1 is MNHNS and CDR2 SASEGT. The CDR3 extends over 14 amino acids. CDR3 region: CASSESVVNSPLHF. CDR3 coding DNA: TGTGCCAGCAGTGAATCCGTTGTAAATTCACCCCTCCACTTT.

CDR3 residues: CSARVQGRDQPQHF. CDR3 DNA sequence: TGCAGTGCTAGAGTACAGGGGAGGGATCAGCCCCAGCATTTT. The chain recombines TRBV20-1 with TRBJ1-5; 7 nucleotides agree with TRBD1. J gave up 5 bases and V 1 base, and 5 bases lay outside the gene matches. CDR3 length equals 14 residues. Germline lookup yields CDR1 DFQATT and CDR2 SNEGSKA (reference sequence).

The chain recombines TRBV7-2 with TRBJ1-6; no firm D call. Trimming took 5 bases from V and 7 from J, leaving 6 bases between them. Germline V CDR1 and CDR2: SGHTA, FQGNSA. The CDR3 length is 12 residues. CDR3 in amino acids: CASSKRNSPLHF. The CDR3, as DNA: TGTGCCAGCAGCAAAAGGAATTCACCCCTCCACTTT.

This clonotype was picked up a small number of times. The chain employs TRBV6-2 or TRBV6-3 and TRBJ2-5; D might be TRBD2 (6 bases). V was cut by 6 bases and J by 4 bases, with 15 bases left in between. CDR1 MNHEY and CDR2 SVGEGT come from the germline V gene. CDR3 size: 14 residues. Written as DNA, the CDR3 is TGTGCCAGCAGCCGACTAGAGAAAGGAGAGACCCAGTACTTC. Its protein product is CASSRLEKGETQYF.

This clonotype was observed a handful of times. The gene calls are TRBV15 and TRBJ2-5; no definite D call. Germline CDR1 and CDR2: LNHNV and YYDKDF (reference sequence). Trimming removed 2 bases from V and 2 bases from J, with 6 bases in between. This CDR3 has 13 amino acids. CDR3 region: CATSRQLQETQYF. In DNA, the CDR3 is TGTGCCACCAGCAGACAGCTACAAGAGACCCAGTACTTC.

This clonotype was counted only a few times. The CDR3 DNA reads TGCAGTGCTAGTAGCGGCGGGGGGGCAGTAAATACGCAGTATTTT. It specifies CSASSGGGAVNTQYF. This chain joins TRBV20-1 and TRBJ2-3, with 9 bases lining up with TRBD2. V shed 3 bases and J 7 bases; nucleotides not matched to a gene: 11. Per germline, CDR1 DFQATT and CDR2 SNEGSKA (reference sequence). This CDR3 has 15 amino acids.

This sequence joins TRBV28 and TRBJ1-2; perhaps TRBD1 as D (6 bases). Trimming stripped 4 bases from V and 7 bases from J, with 16 bases between. CDR1 and CDR2 from the germline V gene are MDHEN and SYDVKM. The CDR3 is made up of 14 amino acids. The CDR3 spells CASSSRGAVFGYTF. CDR3 nucleotides: TGTGCCAGCAGTTCCAGGGGCGCGGTTTTTGGCTACACCTTC.

V is TRBV28 and J is TRBJ2-7; 7 bases are a match to TRBD2. The CDR3 is 15 amino acids. V lost 5 bases, J lost 0 bases, and 7 bases stayed unmatched. The germline V gene encodes CDR1 MDHEN and CDR2 SYDVKM. For the CDR3, the DNA is TGTGCCAGCAGTATGACGGGACTATTCTCCTACGAGCAGTACTTC. Translated: CASSMTGLFSYEQYF.

The chain combines TRBV4-1 with TRBJ2-2; TRBD2 aligns across 13 bases. The CDR3 sequence is 17 residues long. Germline trimming cut 4 bases from V and 5 bases from J; bases unmatched to any gene: 7. CDR1 and CDR2 (germline): MGHRA, YSYEKL. The CDR3 here is CASSRRLAGGRTGELFF. CDR3 DNA: TGCGCCAGCAGCCGTCGACTAGCGGGAGGACGGACCGGGGAGCTGTTTTTT.

In this sample, this clonotype turned up a few times. The chain recombines TRBV20-1 with TRBJ1-1; the D is unclear. Germline V gives CDR1 DFQATT, CDR2 SNEGSKA (reference sequence). The CDR3 spans 14 residues. Trimming took off 1 base at V and 5 bases at J, with 14 bases between the two ends. For the CDR3, the DNA is TGCAGTGCTAGAGCGGGCGGCGGCGAGACTGAAGCTTTCTTT. Translation: CSARAGGGETEAFF.

This clonotype is classed as medium-sized (0.01 to 0.1%). CDR3 region: CASTPYDSGYGYTF. CDR3 in DNA: TGTGCCAGCACACCTTACGACAGCGGGTATGGCTACACCTTC. The chain uses TRBV6-1 and TRBJ1-2; D may be TRBD1 (5 bases). CDR3 size: 14 residues. Germline V gene sequence: CDR1 MNHNS, CDR2 SASEGT. The germline V and J ends were trimmed by 7 bases and 5 bases, with 17 bases remaining between them.

This chain links TRBV27 with TRBJ2-1; perhaps TRBD2 as D (6 bases). The CDR3 contains 13 residues. CDR1 is MNHEY, CDR2 SMNVEV, per germline (reference sequence). Trimming shortened V by 4 bases and J by 4 bases, and 8 bases separated the two germline ends. CDR3 region: CASSWDWYNEQFF. The CDR3 DNA sequence: TGTGCCAGCAGTTGGGACTGGTACAATGAGCAGTTCTTC.